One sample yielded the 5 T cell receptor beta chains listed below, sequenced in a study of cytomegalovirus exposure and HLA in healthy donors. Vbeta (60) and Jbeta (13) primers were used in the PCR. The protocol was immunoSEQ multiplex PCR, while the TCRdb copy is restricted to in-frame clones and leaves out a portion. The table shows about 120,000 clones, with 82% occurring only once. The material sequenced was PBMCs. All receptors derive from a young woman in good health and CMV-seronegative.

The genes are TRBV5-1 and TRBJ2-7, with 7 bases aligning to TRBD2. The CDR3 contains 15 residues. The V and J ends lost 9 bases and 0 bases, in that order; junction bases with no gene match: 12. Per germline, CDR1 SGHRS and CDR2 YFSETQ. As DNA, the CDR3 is TGCGCCACCCGGGCGGCTAGCGGTATCTCCTACGAGCAGTACTTC. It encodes CATRAASGISYEQYF.

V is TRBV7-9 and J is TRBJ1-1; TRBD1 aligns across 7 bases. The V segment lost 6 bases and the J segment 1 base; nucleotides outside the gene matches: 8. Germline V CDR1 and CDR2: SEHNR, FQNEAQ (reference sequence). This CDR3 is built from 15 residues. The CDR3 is CASSPARTGNTEAFF. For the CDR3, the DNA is TGTGCCAGCAGTCCTGCCCGGACAGGGAACACTGAAGCTTTCTTT.

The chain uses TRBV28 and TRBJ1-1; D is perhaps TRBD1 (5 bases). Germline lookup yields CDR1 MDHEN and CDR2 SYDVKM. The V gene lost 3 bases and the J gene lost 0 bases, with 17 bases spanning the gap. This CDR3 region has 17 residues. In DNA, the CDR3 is TGTGCCAGCAGTTTGGGGGGGACCTACTCCATGAACACTGAAGCTTTCTTT. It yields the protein CASSLGGTYSMNTEAFF.

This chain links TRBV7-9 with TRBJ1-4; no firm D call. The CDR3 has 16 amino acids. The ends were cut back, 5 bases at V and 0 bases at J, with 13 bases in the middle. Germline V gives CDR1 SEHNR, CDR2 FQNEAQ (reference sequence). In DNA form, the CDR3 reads TGTGCCAGCAGCCCACGAGCTTTTGCAACTAATGAAAAACTGTTTTTT. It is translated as CASSPRAFATNEKLFF.

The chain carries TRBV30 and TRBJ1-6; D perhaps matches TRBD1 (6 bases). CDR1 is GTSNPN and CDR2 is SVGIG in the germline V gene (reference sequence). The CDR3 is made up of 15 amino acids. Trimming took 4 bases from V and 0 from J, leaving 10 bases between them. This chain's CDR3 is CAWKQGGSYNSPLHF. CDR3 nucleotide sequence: TGTGCCTGGAAGCAAGGGGGCTCCTATAATTCACCCCTCCACTTT. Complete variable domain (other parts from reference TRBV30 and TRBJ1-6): SQTIHQWPATLVQPVGSPLSLECTVEGTSNPNLYWYRQAAGRGLQLLFYSVGIGQISSEVPQNLSASRPQDRQFILSSKKLLLSDSGFYLCAWKQGGSYNSPLHFGNGTRLTVT.